These 25 T cell receptor beta chains were sequenced from one sample in a study of blood T cell repertoires in COVID-19. Clones were sequenced by immunoSEQ multiplex PCR, and TCRdb holds only the in-frame ones, with some missing. Of tens of thousands of clones in the sample, approximately 85% were seen once. The sample was peripheral blood. The receptor source for this set is a human donor in a cohort sampled during active COVID-19.

The rearrangement links TRBV6-5 to TRBJ1-5; D unresolved. CDR1 MNHEY and CDR2 SVGAGI come from the germline V gene. V lost 7 bases to trimming and J lost 0 bases, with 10 bases between them. The CDR3 is 14 residues long. The CDR3 bases are TGTGCCAGCAAAGAAGGGAGTAGCAATCAGCCCCAGCATTTT. Amino acid sequence: CASKEGSSNQPQHF.

The CDR3 loop reads CASSPDRSGANVLTF. As DNA, the CDR3 is TGTGCCAGCAGTCCTGACAGGTCTGGGGCCAACGTCCTGACTTTC. J is TRBJ2-6 and V is TRBV6-4; TRBD1 might be the D (6 bases). The CDR3 spans 15 residues. V was pared by 5 bases and J by 1 base, with 9 bases between. The V gene's germline CDR1 is MRHNA and CDR2 SNTAGT.

V is TRBV28 and J is TRBJ1-1; the match to TRBD1 covers 8 bases. V lost 8 bases and J lost 5; bases outside the gene matches: 13. CDR1 and CDR2 from the germline V gene are MDHEN and SYDVKM. This CDR3 contains 15 residues. CDR3 bases: TGTGCCAGCCTCCCCGCCAGGGGGCGAGGGACTGAAGCTTTCTTT. This translates into CASLPARGRGTEAFF.

The chain couples TRBV19 to TRBJ1-5, with TRBD1 matching over 7 bases. The CDR3 extends over 15 amino acids. Germline trimming cut 1 base from V and 4 bases from J; bases unmatched to any gene: 4. Per germline, CDR1 LNHDA and CDR2 SQIVND (reference sequence). The CDR3 loop is CASSIARGRNQPQHF. The CDR3, as DNA: TGTGCCAGTAGTATAGCCAGGGGGAGGAATCAGCCCCAGCATTTT.

The chain is built from TRBV9 and TRBJ2-1; 8 bases map to TRBD1. The CDR3 is 16 residues long. Per the germline V gene, CDR1 is SGDLS and CDR2 is YYNGEE. The ends lost 4 bases at V and 10 bases at J; junction bases unmatched: 16. For the CDR3, the DNA is TGTGCCAGCAGCCCTCGTGAGGACAGGGAATTTGACGAGCAGTTCTTC. This gives the protein CASSPREDREFDEQFF.

This chain joins TRBV12-5 and TRBJ2-1, with 7 bases lining up with TRBD2. This CDR3 contains 14 residues. Germline loops: CDR1 LGHNT, CDR2 FRNRAP. After removal of 9 bases from V and 3 bases from J, the junction contained 8 bases not matched to a gene. DNA for the CDR3: TGTGCTAGCAAGGGACTAAACGACTACAATGAGCAGTTCTTC. It yields the protein CASKGLNDYNEQFF.

The V gene is TRBV5-6, the J gene TRBJ2-3; TRBD1 matches at 9 bases. The CDR3 has 17 residues. The germline V gene has CDR1 SGHDT and CDR2 YYEEEE. V lost 4 bases and J lost 3; bases outside the gene matches: 12. The CDR3 sequence: CASSKKAGTGSTDTQYF. DNA for the CDR3: TGTGCCAGCAGCAAAAAAGCCGGGACAGGGAGTACAGATACGCAGTATTTT.

The gene calls are TRBV10-3 and TRBJ2-4; weak D call: TRBD1 (5 bases). Trimming took off 6 bases at V and 1 base at J, with 7 bases between the two ends. The CDR3 loop spans 13 amino acids. Germline V gene lookup returns CDR1 ENHRY and CDR2 SYGVKD. CDR3 DNA sequence: TGTGCCATCAGCCCAGGGGCCAAAAACATTCAGTACTTC. The encoded protein is CAISPGAKNIQYF.

Details on this clone: At one end, the junction sequence differs from germline, possibly due to a read error. The rearrangement joins TRBV5-5 to TRBJ2-7, with D tentatively TRBD1 (6 bases). CDR1 SGHKS and CDR2 YYEKEE come from the germline V gene (reference sequence). The CDR3 extends over 11 amino acids. Here the CDR3 DNA reads TGTGCCAGCAGCTTGGACAGGGTCCATACCTTC. Translating gives CASSLDRVHTF.

The rearrangement uses TRBV30 and TRBJ1-1; D is undetermined. The germline CDR1 and CDR2 sequences are GTSNPN and SVGIG (reference sequence). This CDR3 spans 13 amino acids. V was clipped by 2 bases and J by 5 bases, with 12 bases between them. CDR3 nucleotides: TGTGCCTGGAGTAGTGGCGGAGGGACTGAAGCTTTCTTT. Residues: CAWSSGGGTEAFF.

The chain combines TRBV5-5 with TRBJ1-5; D possibly corresponds to TRBD1 (6 bases). Germline assignment: CDR1 SGHKS and CDR2 YYEKEE (reference sequence). The CDR3 sequence is 14 residues long. V lost 0 bases and J 5 bases, leaving 9 bases between the germline ends. CDR3 bases: TGTGCCAGCAGCTTGGGGACAGACTATCAGCCCCAGCATTTT. Its translation: CASSLGTDYQPQHF.

V is TRBV28 and J is TRBJ2-7; a possible D gene is TRBD1 (6 bases). CDR1 and CDR2 (germline): MDHEN, SYDVKM. Deletions cut 7 bases from V and 2 bases from J, with 15 bases between. The CDR3 is 14 amino acids. CDR3 bases: TGTGCCAGCACCCGCGGAACAGGGCCCTACGAGCAGTACTTC. It codes for CASTRGTGPYEQYF.

The rearrangement links TRBV4-1 to TRBJ2-3; a weak D match, TRBD1 (6 bases). Germline CDR1 MGHRA, CDR2 YSYEKL. Trimming shortened V by 4 bases and J by 5 bases, and 13 bases separated the two germline ends. This CDR3 contains 14 residues. Here the CDR3 reads CASSRTQGQDTQYF. As DNA, the CDR3 is TGCGCCAGCAGCCGTACACAGGGACAAGATACGCAGTATTTT.

The V call is TRBV6-1, the J call TRBJ1-3; D uncertain. The CDR3 loop spans 17 amino acids. The germline V gene has CDR1 MNHNS and CDR2 SASEGT. The ends were cut back, 0 bases at V and 0 bases at J, with 12 bases in the middle. The CDR3, as DNA: TGTGCCAGCAGTGAAGCGGGAGGCAGTCACTCTGGAAACACCATATATTTT. Translating gives CASSEAGGSHSGNTIYF.

The chain couples TRBV28 to TRBJ1-6; D is unclear. The germline V gene encodes CDR1 MDHEN and CDR2 SYDVKM. Trimming removed 7 bases at V and 7 bases at J, with 20 bases between. This CDR3 comprises 16 residues. The CDR3 DNA is TGTGCCAGCACCCGTGCTGAGTCTACCTCGAATTCACCCCTCCACTTT. Protein sequence: CASTRAESTSNSPLHF.

Here the CDR3 reads CASTRTAAYEQYF. CDR3 DNA sequence: TGTGCCAGCACCAGGACAGCCGCCTACGAGCAGTACTTC. This chain connects TRBV5-8 to TRBJ2-7, with D perhaps matching TRBD1 (6 bases). Germline loops: CDR1 SGHTS, CDR2 YDEGEE. V lost 6 bases and J lost 2, with 12 bases in between. The CDR3 loop spans 13 amino acids. The whole variable domain, filled in from reference TRBV5-8 and TRBJ2-7, reads EAGVTQSPTHLIKTRGQQATLRCSPISGHTSVYWYQQALGLGLQFLLWYDEGEERNRGNFPPRFSGRQFPNYSSELNVNALELEDSALYLCASTRTAAYEQYFGPGTRLTVT.

CDR3 DNA sequence: TGTGCCAGCAGCCTAACTGACAGGGGCGAGCAGTACTTC. Protein sequence: CASSLTDRGEQYF. V gene TRBV3-1 (or the pseudogene TRBV3-2) combines with J gene TRBJ2-7; 8 nucleotides line up with TRBD1. Per germline, CDR1 LGHDT and CDR2 YNNKEL (reference sequence). This CDR3 region has 13 residues. V shed 4 bases, J shed 6 bases, and the junction held 5 bases outside the gene matches.

J is TRBJ2-2 and V is TRBV19; perhaps TRBD1 as D (6 bases). CDR3 length: 15 residues. Trimming removed 4 bases at V and 3 bases at J, with 12 bases between. Germline V gene data show CDR1 as LNHDA and CDR2 as SQIVND (reference sequence). CDR3 sequence reads: CASSTTGAYTGELFF. Here the CDR3 DNA reads TGTGCCAGTAGTACGACAGGAGCATACACCGGGGAGCTGTTTTTT.

The chain carries TRBV27 and TRBJ2-7; TRBD2 matches at 10 bases. The CDR3 is 15 residues long. Trimming removed 9 bases from V and 5 bases from J; junction bases left unmatched: 13. Germline V CDR1 and CDR2: MNHEY, SMNVEV (reference sequence). CDR3 protein: CARPHGASGSHEQYF. The CDR3 DNA sequence: TGTGCCAGACCCCACGGGGCTAGCGGGAGCCACGAGCAGTACTTC.

Here the CDR3 DNA reads TGCGCCAGCAGCCGCGCGGACAGGGAAGTTGAGACCCAGTACTTC. Its translation is CASSRADREVETQYF. The gene calls are TRBV4-1 and TRBJ2-5, with 8 bases lining up with TRBD1. V dropped 4 bases and J dropped 5; count of bases not matched to a gene: 9. Germline V CDR1 and CDR2: MGHRA, YSYEKL. This CDR3 comprises 15 residues.

V gene TRBV27 combines with J gene TRBJ2-3, with TRBD1 as a possible D gene (5 bases). The ends were cut back, 6 bases at V and 0 bases at J, with 13 bases in the middle. The CDR3 extends over 15 amino acids. Germline CDR1 reads MNHEY; CDR2 reads SMNVEV (reference sequence). The CDR3 is CASSPTGHSTDTQYF. In DNA form, the CDR3 reads TGTGCCAGCAGCCCCACCGGACATAGCACAGATACGCAGTATTTT.

This rearrangement joins TRBV7-9 to TRBJ2-1; 12 positions match TRBD2. CDR1 and CDR2 from the germline V gene are SEHNR and FQNEAQ (reference sequence). V was pared by 3 bases and J by 12 bases, with 9 bases of the junction left unmatched. The CDR3 length is 15 residues. DNA for the CDR3: TGTGCCAGCAGCTTTATTGGACTAGCGGGACTCGGGCAGTTCTTC. It yields the protein CASSFIGLAGLGQFF.

This sequence joins TRBV7-6 and TRBJ2-1; a possible D gene is TRBD1 (6 bases). This CDR3 region has 14 residues. V lost 5 bases and J 7 bases, leaving 15 bases between the germline ends. CDR1 is SGHVS, CDR2 FNYEAQ, per germline. CDR3 sequence (DNA): TGTGCCAGCAGCCCCAGAACCGACAGGAATGAGCAGTTCTTC. Its translation: CASSPRTDRNEQFF. The complete variable domain, with remaining parts taken from reference TRBV7-6 and TRBJ2-1, reads GAGVSQSPRYKVTKRGQDVALRCDPISGHVSLYWYRQALGQGPEFLTYFNYEAQQDKSGLPNDRFSAERPEGSISTLTIQRTEQRDSAMYRCASSPRTDRNEQFFGPGTRLTVL.

The chain employs TRBV24-1 and TRBJ1-1; D is ambiguous. Germline V CDR1 and CDR2: KGHDR, SFDVKD. This CDR3 region has 13 residues. V dropped 5 bases and J dropped 1 base, with 7 bases sitting between them. CDR3 protein: CATSGGQNTEAFF. The CDR3, as DNA: TGTGCCACCAGTGGAGGCCAGAACACTGAAGCTTTCTTT.

This chain joins TRBV5-1 and TRBJ2-7, with D possibly matching TRBD1 (5 bases). Trimming pared 5 bases from V and 0 bases from J, leaving 9 bases between. Germline V gives CDR1 SGHRS, CDR2 YFSETQ. This CDR3 is 13 amino acids long. The CDR3 nucleotides read TGCGCCAGCAGGGACATCCGCTCCTACGAGCAGTACTTC. As protein: CASRDIRSYEQYF.